Included here is one T cell receptor (beta chain) sequence, with context. This table comes from immunoSEQ multiplex PCR, and its TCRdb copy is limited to in-frame clones, with some not included. This table holds tens of thousands of clones, 91% found once. The length of the CDR3 is 15 residues. V was pared by 5 bases and J by 7 bases, with 20 bases between. The germline CDR1 and CDR2 sequences are LNHDA and SQIVND (reference sequence). These data are taken from a study of T cell changes during pregnancy in multiple sclerosis. This clonotype originated in a female donor with multiple sclerosis, enrolled in a pregnancy study. The chain combines TRBV19 with TRBJ2-5; possible D gene TRBD2, 7 bases. This material consisted of CD8+ T cells from peripheral blood mononuclear cells, taken before pregnancy. The CDR3 loop reads CASSPDPFAGATQYF. The DNA of the CDR3 is TGTGCCAGTAGTCCCGACCCCTTTGCGGGGGCGACCCAGTACTTC.